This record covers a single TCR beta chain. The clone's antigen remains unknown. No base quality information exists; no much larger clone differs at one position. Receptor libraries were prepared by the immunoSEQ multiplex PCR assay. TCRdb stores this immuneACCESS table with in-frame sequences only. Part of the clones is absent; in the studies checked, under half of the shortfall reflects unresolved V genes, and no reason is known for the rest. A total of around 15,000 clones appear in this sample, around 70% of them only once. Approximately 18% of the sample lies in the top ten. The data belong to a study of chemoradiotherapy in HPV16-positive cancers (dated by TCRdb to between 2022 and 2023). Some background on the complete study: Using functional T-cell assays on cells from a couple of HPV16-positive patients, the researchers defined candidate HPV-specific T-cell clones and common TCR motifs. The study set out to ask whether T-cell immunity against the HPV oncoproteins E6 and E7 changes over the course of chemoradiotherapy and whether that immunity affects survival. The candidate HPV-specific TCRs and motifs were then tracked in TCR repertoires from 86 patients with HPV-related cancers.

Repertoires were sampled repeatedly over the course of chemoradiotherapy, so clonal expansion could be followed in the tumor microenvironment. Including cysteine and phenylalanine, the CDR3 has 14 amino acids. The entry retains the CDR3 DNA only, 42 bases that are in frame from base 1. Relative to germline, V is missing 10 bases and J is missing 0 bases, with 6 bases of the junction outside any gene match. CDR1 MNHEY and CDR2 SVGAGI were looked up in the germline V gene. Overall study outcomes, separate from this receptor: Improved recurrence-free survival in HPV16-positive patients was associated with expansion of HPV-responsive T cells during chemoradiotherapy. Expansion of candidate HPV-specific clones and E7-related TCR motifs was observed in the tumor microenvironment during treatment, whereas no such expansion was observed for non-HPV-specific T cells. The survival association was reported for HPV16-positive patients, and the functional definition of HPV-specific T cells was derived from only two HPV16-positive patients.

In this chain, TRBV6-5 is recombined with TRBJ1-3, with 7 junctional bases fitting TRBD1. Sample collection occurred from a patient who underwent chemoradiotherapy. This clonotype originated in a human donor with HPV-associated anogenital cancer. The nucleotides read TGTGCCACATCGACAGGGACCTCTGGAAACACCATATATTTT. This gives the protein CATSTGTSGNTIYF.